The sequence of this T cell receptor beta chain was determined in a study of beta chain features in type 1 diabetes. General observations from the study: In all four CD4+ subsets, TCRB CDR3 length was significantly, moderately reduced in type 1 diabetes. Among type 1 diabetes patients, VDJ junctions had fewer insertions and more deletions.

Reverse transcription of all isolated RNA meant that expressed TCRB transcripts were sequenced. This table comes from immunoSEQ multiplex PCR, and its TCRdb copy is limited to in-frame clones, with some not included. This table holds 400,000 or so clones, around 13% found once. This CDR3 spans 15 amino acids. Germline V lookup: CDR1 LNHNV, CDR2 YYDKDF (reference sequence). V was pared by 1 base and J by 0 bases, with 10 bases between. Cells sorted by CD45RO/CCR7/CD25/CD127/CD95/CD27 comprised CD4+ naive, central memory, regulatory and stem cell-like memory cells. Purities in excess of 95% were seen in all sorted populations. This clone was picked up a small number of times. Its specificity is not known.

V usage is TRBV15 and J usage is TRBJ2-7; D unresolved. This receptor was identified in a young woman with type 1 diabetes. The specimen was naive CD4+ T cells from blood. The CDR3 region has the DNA TGTGCCACCAGCAGAGCAAGAGAAACCTCCTACGAGCAGTACTTC. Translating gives CATSRARETSYEQYF.